Sequencing of this T cell receptor (beta chain) was carried out in a study of T-cell reconstitution after alpha-beta-depleted transplantation in children. Overall study results and limits: Expanded clones from the graft, numbering several hundred, reportedly supplied alpha-beta T cells about two months after transplant. Certain patients had high TCRbeta diversity at day 60, and it came from recipient T cells and thymic progenitors that survived. It was newly produced T cells that mostly accounted for T-cell counts and diversity one year after transplant.

Germline-derived CDR1 and CDR2 are MGHRA and YSYEKL. Unmatched junction bases numbered 9, after V lost 4 bases and J lost 10 bases. The CDR3 is 16 amino acids. Molecular barcoding with unique molecular identifiers was used for the TCRbeta library. A single record per CDR3 protein comes from TCRdb applying MiXCR to the PCR reads. The data hold around 800,000 distinct CDR3 sequences, with 16% observed a single time. Ten or more counts support this clonotype. Its antigen is undetermined. The sample was PBMCs, mostly from graft donor cells, taken 360 days after TCRalphabeta/CD19-depleted stem cell transplant. The receptor was isolated from a male patient between 5 and 17 years old who had a stem cell transplant for acute lymphoblastic leukemia, so the T cells may come from the graft donor. The V gene is TRBV4-1, the J gene TRBJ2-1, with 14 nucleotides matching TRBD2. CDR3 amino acids: CASSPRLAGGEEEQFF. The CDR3 bases are TGCGCCAGCAGCCCCCGACTAGCGGGAGGGGAGGAGGAGCAGTTCTTC.